The rows below give T cell receptor beta chains drawn from one sample of a study of CD8+CD57+ T cells in acquired aplastic anemia. TCRdb ran MiXCR on the reads and lists one entry per CDR3 protein. The sample holds around 180,000 distinct CDR3 sequences, 64% seen once. What was sequenced was sorted CD4+, CD8+, or CD8+CD57+ T cells (not recorded which) from PBMCs. The receptors were sampled from a human donor with severe aplastic anemia or a healthy control (not recorded which). The CDR3 runs from the conserved cysteine through the conserved F or W. The D gene is left open where the match is weak. Clone size is shown for a subset of rows, as once, few, many or a class of expanded clone.

TRBD1 TRBJ1-2 TRBV9 NA TGTGCCAGCAGCGTAGCCGATACAGGGGGCGGCTATGGCTACACCTTC CASSVADTGGGYGYTF
TRBD2 TRBJ2-1 TRBV5-4 NA TGTGCCAGCAGCCTGAGCGGGGGGGCCTTGAGTGAGCAGTTCTTC CASSLSGGALSEQFF
TRBD2 TRBJ2-3 TRBV19 NA TGTGCCAGCAGCGTAGAGCCTAGCGGGAGGCCCAGCACAGATACGCAGTATTTT CASSVEPSGRPSTDTQYF
NA TRBJ1-1 TRBV28 NA TGTGCCAGCAGTTTTCGGGGCGGCGAAATTGAAGCTTTCTTT CASSFRGGEIEAFF
NA TRBJ1-1 TRBV12-3/TRBV12-4 NA TGTGCCAGCAGTCTAAGGTCCAGGCCTGAAGCTTTCTTT CASSLRSRPEAFF
TRBD1 TRBJ2-7 TRBV9 few TGTGCCAGCAGCGTAGATCGGGACAGGGGTAAGCAGTACTTC CASSVDRDRGKQYF
NA TRBJ2-7 TRBV27 many TGTGCCAGCAGTCCTGTAGGGGAGACCTACGAGCAGTACTTC CASSPVGETYEQYF
NA TRBJ2-7 TRBV2 many TGTGCCAGCAGTGAGGTGGGGAGGTACGAGCAGTACTTC CASSEVGRYEQYF
NA TRBJ1-4 TRBV6-1 NA TGTGCCAGCAGGACGGTGGGACTTGGTAATGAAAAACTGTTTTTT CASRTVGLGNEKLFF
TRBD1 TRBJ2-7 TRBV7-9 NA TGTGCCAGCAGCTTGGGACAGGGGCAGGCGGGGACGGGGTTGAACGAGCAGTACTTC CASSLGQGQAGTGLNEQYF
NA TRBJ2-7 TRBV5-1 NA TGCGCCAGCCTCGGGGACTCTGGTAGTTGGAAGCAGTACTTC CASLGDSGSWKQYF